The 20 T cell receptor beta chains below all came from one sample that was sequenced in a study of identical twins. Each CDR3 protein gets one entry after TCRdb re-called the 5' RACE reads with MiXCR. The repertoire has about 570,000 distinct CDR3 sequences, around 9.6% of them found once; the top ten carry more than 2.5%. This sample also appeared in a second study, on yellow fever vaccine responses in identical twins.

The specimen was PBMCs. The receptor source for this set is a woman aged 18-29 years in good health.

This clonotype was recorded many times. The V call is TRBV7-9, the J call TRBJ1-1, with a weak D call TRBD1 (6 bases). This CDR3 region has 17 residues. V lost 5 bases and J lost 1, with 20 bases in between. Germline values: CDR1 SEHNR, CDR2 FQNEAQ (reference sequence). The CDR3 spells CASSPHVSGQRNTEAFF. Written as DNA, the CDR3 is TGTGCCAGCAGCCCACACGTGTCAGGACAGAGGAACACTGAAGCTTTCTTT.

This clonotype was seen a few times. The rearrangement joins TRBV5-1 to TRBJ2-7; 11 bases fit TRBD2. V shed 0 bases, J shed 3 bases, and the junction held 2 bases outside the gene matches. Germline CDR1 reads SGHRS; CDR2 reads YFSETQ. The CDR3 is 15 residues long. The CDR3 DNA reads TGCGCCAGCAGCTTGGATAGCGGGGGGGTCTACGAGCAGTACTTC. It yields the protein CASSLDSGGVYEQYF. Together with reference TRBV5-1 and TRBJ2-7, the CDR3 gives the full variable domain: KAGVTQTPRYLIKTRGQQVTLSCSPISGHRSVSWYQQTPGQGLQFLFEYFSETQRNKGNFPGRFSGRQFSNSRSEMNVSTLELGDSALYLCASSLDSGGVYEQYFGPGTRLTVT.

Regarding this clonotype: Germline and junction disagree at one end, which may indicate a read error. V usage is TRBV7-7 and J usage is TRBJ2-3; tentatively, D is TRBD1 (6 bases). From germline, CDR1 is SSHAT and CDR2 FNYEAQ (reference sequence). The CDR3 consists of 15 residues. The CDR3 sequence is CASSLGGITTDTQYF. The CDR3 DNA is TGTGCTAGCAGCTTAGGGGGTATTACAACAGATACGCAGTATTTT.

This CDR3 reads CASSVTTLNSPLHF. Here the CDR3 DNA reads TGTGCCAGCAGCGTCACTACCCTCAATTCACCCCTCCACTTT. The chain has TRBV9 and TRBJ1-6; D remains ambiguous. Trimming stripped 2 bases from V and 7 bases from J, with 10 bases between. The CDR3 covers 14 residues. Germline CDR1 is SGDLS and CDR2 is YYNGEE.

CDR3 nucleotides: TGTGCCACCCGGGGAGACTCCCCGAACACCGGGGAGCTGTTTTTT. It translates to CATRGDSPNTGELFF. The rearrangement links TRBV27 to TRBJ2-2; D is perhaps TRBD2 (5 bases). Germline assignment: CDR1 MNHEY and CDR2 SMNVEV (reference sequence). The germline V and J ends were trimmed by 10 bases and 0 bases, with 15 bases remaining between them. The CDR3 runs 15 residues.

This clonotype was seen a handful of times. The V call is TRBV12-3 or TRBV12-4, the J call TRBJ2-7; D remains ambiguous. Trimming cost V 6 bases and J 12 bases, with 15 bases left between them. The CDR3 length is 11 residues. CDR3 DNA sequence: TGTGCCAGCAGGGCCGACACCAGACCGTACTTC. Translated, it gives CASRADTRPYF.

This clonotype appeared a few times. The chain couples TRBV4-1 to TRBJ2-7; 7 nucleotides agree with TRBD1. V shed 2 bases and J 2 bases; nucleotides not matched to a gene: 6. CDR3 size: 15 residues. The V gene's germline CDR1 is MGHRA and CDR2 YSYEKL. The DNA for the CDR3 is TGCGCCAGCAGCCAAAAACAGGGGTCACCCTACGAGCAGTACTTC. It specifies CASSQKQGSPYEQYF.

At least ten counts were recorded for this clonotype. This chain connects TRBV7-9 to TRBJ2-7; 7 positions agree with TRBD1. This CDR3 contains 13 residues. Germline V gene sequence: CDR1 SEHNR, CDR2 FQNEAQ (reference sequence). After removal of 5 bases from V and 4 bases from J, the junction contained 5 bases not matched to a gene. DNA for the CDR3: TGTGCCAGCAGCCAAACAGGGGAGTACGAGCAGTACTTC. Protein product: CASSQTGEYEQYF.

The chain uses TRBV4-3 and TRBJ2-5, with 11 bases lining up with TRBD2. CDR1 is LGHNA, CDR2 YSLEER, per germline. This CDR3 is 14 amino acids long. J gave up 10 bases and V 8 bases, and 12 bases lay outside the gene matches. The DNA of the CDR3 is TGCGCCAGCCCGGGACTAGCGGCGGAAGGGGGCCAGTACTTC. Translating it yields CASPGLAAEGGQYF.

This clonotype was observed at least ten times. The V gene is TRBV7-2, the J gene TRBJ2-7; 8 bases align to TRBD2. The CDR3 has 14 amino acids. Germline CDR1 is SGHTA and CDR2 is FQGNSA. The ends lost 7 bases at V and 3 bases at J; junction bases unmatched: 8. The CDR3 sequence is CASTTSGTSYEQYF. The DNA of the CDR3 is TGTGCCAGCACTACTTCCGGGACTAGCTACGAGCAGTACTTC.

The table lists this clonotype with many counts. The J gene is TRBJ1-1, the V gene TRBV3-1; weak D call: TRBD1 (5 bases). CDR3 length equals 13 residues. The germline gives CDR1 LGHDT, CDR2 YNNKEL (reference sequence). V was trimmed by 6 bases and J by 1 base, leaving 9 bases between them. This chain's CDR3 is CASRKTENTEAFF. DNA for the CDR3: TGTGCCAGCAGGAAGACAGAGAACACTGAAGCTTTCTTT.

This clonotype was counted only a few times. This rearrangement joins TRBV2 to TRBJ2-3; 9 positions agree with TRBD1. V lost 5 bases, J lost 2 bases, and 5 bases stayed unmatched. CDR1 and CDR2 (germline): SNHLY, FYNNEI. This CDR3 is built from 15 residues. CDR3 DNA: TGTGCCAGCAGTCGGGAACAGGGGGCCACAGATACGCAGTATTTT. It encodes CASSREQGATDTQYF.

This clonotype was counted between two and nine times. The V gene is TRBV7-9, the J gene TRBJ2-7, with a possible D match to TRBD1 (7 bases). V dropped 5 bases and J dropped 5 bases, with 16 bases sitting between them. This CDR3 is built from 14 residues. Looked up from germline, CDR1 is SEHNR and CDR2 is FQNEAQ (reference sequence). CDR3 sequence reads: CASSLPQGGDEQYF. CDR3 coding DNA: TGTGCCAGCAGCCTACCCCAGGGGGGCGACGAGCAGTACTTC. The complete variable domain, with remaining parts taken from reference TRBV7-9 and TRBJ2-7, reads DTGVSQNPRHKITKRGQNVTFRCDPISEHNRLYWYRQTLGQGPEFLTYFQNEAQLEKSRLLSDRFSAERPKGSFSTLEIQRTEQGDSAMYLCASSLPQGGDEQYFGPGTRLTVT.

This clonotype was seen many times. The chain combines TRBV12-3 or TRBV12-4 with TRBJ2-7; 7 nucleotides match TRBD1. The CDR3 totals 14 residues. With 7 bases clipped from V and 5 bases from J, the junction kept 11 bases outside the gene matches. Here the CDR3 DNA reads TGTGCCAGCAACCCGGGACAGTACTTCCACGAGCAGTACTTC. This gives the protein CASNPGQYFHEQYF.

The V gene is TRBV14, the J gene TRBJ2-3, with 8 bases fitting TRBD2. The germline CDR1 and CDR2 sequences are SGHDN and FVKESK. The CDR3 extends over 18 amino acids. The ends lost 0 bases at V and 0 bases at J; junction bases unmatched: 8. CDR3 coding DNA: TGTGCCAGCAGCCAAGAATCGGTGCGGGAGGTCAGCACAGATACGCAGTATTTT. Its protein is CASSQESVREVSTDTQYF.

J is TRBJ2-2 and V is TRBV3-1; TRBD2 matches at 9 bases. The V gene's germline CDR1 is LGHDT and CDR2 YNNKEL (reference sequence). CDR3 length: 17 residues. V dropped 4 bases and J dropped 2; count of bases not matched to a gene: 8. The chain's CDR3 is CASSPSPSGDNTGELFF. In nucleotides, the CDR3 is TGTGCCAGCAGCCCTTCTCCTAGCGGGGACAACACCGGGGAGCTGTTTTTT.

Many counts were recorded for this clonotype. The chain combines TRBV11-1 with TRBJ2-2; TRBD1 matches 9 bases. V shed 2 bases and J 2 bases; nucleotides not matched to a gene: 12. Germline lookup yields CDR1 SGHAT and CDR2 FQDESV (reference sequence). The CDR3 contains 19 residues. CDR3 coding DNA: TGTGCCAGCAGCTTAACCCGGGACAGGGCTGTGGAAAACACCGGGGAGCTGTTTTTT. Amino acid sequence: CASSLTRDRAVENTGELFF. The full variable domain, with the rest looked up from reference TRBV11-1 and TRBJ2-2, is EAEVAQSPRYKITEKSQAVAFWCDPISGHATLYWYRQILGQGPELLVQFQDESVVDDSQLPKDRFSAERLKGVDSTLKIQPAELGDSAMYLCASSLTRDRAVENTGELFFGEGSRLTVL.

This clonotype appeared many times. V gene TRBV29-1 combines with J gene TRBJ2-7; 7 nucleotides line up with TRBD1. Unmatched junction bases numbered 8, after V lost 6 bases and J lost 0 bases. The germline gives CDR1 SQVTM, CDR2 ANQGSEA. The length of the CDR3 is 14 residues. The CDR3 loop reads CSVDNRGDSYEQYF. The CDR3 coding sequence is TGCAGCGTAGATAACAGGGGCGACTCCTACGAGCAGTACTTC.

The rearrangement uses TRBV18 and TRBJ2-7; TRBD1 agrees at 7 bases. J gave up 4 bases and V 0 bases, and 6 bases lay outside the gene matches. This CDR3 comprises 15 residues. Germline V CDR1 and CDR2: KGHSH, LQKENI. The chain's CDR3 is CASSPPPGQSYEQYF. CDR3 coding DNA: TGTGCCAGCTCACCACCCCCGGGACAGAGTTACGAGCAGTACTTC.

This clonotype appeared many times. The CDR3 protein is CASSASGLAANNEQFF. The CDR3 DNA is TGCGCCAGCTCCGCCTCGGGACTAGCGGCCAACAATGAGCAGTTCTTC. This sequence joins TRBV5-1 and TRBJ2-1, with 11 bases identical to TRBD2. This CDR3 is 16 amino acids long. J was trimmed by 5 bases and V by 7 bases; bases with no gene match: 11. CDR1 is SGHRS and CDR2 is YFSETQ in the germline V gene.